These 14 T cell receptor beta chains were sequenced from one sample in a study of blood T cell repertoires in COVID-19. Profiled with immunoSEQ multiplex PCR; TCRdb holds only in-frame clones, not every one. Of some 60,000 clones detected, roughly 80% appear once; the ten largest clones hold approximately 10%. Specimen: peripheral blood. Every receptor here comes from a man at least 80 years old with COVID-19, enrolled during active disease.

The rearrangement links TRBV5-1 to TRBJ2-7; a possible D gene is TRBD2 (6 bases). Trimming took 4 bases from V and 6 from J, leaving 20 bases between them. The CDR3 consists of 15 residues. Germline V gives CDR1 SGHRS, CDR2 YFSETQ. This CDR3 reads CASSPGEGGLGEQYV. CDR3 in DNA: TGCGCCAGCAGCCCCGGAGAGGGAGGCTTGGGCGAGCAGTACGTC.

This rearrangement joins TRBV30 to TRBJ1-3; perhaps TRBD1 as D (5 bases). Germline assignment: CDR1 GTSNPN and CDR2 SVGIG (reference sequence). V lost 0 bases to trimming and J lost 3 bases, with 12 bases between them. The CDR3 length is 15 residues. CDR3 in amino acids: CAWSVPRGNGNTIYF. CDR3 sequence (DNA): TGTGCCTGGAGTGTACCCCGGGGGAATGGAAACACCATATATTTT.

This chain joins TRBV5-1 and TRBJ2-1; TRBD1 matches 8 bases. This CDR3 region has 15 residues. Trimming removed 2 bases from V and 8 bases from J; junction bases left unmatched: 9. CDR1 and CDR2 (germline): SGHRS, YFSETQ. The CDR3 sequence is CASSLRQGFDDEQFF. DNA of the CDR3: TGCGCCAGCAGCTTAAGACAGGGGTTTGACGATGAGCAGTTCTTC.

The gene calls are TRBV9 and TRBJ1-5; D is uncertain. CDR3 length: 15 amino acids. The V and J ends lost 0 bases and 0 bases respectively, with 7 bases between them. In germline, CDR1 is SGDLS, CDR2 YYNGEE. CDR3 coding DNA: TGTGCCAGCAGCGTAGCTGGGCTTAGCAATCAGCCCCAGCATTTT. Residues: CASSVAGLSNQPQHF.

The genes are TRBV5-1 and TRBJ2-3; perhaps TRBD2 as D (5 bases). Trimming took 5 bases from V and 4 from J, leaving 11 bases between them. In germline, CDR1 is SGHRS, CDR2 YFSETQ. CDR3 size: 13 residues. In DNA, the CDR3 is TGCGCCAGCAGAGAGGGCCAGGCAGATACGCAGTATTTT. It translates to CASREGQADTQYF.

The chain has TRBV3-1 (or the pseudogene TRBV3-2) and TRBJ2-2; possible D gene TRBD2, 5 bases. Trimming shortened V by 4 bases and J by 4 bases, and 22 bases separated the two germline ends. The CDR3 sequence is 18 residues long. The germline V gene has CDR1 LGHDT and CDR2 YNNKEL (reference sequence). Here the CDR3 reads CASSPPPLGVEATGELFF. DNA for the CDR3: TGTGCCAGCAGCCCACCACCTCTGGGAGTCGAGGCCACCGGGGAGCTGTTTTTT.

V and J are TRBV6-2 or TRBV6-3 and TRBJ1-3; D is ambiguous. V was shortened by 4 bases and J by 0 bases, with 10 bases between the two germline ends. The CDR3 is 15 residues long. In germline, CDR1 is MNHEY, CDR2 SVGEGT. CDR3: CASSWSEDSGNTIYF. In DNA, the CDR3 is TGTGCCAGCAGTTGGTCCGAGGACTCTGGAAACACCATATATTTT.

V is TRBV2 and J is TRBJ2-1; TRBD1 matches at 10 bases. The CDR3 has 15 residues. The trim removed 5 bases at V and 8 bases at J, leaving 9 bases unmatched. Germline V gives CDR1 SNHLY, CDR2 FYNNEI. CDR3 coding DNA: TGTGCCAGCAGTCCCCGACAGGGGGCGAGGGATGAGCAGTTCTTC. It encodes CASSPRQGARDEQFF. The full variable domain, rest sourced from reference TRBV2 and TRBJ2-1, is EPEVTQTPSHQVTQMGQEVILRCVPISNHLYFYWYRQILGQKVEFLVSFYNNEISEKSEIFDDQFSVERPDGSNFTLKIRSTKLEDSAMYFCASSPRQGARDEQFFGPGTRLTVL.

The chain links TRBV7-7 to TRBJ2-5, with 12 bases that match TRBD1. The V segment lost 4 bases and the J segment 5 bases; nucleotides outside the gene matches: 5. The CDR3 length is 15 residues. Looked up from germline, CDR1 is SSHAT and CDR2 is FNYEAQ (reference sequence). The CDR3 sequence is CASSSGTGGSETQYF. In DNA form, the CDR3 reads TGTGCCAGCAGCTCAGGGACAGGGGGCAGCGAGACCCAGTACTTC.

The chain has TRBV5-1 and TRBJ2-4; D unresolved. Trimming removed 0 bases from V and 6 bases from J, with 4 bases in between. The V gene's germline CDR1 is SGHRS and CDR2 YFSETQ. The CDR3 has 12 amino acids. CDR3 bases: TGCGCCAGCAGCTTGGACAGAAACATTCAGTACTTC. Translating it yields CASSLDRNIQYF.

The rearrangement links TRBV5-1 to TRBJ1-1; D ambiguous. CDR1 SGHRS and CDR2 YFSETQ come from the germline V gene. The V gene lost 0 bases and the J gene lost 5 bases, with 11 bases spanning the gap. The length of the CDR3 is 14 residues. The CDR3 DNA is TGCGCCAGCAGCTTGGCCCGGGTTGGGACTGAAGCTTTCTTT. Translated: CASSLARVGTEAFF.

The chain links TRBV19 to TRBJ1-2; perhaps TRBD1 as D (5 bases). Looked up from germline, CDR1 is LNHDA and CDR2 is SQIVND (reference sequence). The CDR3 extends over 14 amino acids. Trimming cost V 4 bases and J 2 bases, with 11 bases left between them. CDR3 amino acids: CASSTTGRNYGYTF. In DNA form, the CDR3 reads TGTGCCAGTAGTACAACAGGACGGAACTATGGCTACACCTTC.

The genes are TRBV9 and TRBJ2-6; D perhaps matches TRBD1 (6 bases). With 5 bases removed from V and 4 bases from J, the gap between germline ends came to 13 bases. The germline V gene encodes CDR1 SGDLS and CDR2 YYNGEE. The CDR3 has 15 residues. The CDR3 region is CASSPTGSGANVLTF. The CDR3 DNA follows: TGTGCCAGCAGTCCCACAGGGAGCGGGGCCAACGTCCTGACTTTC. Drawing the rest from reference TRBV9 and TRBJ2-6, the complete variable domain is DSGVTQTPKHLITATGQRVTLRCSPRSGDLSVYWYQQSLDQGLQFLIQYYNGEERAKGNILERFSAQQFPDLHSELNLSSLELGDSALYFCASSPTGSGANVLTFGAGSRLTVL.

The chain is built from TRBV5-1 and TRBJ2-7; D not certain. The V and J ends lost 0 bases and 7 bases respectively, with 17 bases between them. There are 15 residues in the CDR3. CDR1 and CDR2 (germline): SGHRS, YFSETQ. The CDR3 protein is CASSLATQALSEQYF. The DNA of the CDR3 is TGCGCCAGCAGCTTGGCCACGCAGGCTTTGAGTGAGCAGTACTTC.